The next 6 T cell receptor beta chains were all read from a single sample in a study of cytomegalovirus exposure and HLA in healthy donors. The study ran its PCR with 60 Vbeta and 13 Jbeta primers. Data came from immunoSEQ multiplex PCR; TCRdb stores just in-frame clones and leaves some out. The top ten hold 3% to 4% of the sample, which has some 90,000 clones, around 73% seen once. Sequencing used PBMCs. The receptors shown here come from a woman in her thirties or forties in good health and CMV-seronegative.

This clone was counted only a few times. The chain carries TRBV5-1 and TRBJ1-1; D is ambiguous. Germline-derived CDR1 and CDR2 are SGHRS and YFSETQ. This CDR3 contains 13 residues. V was clipped by 2 bases and J by 0 bases, with 5 bases between them. CDR3 sequence (DNA): TGCGCCAGCAGCTTCATTCTGAACACTGAAGCTTTCTTT. The encoded protein is CASSFILNTEAFF.

In its sample, this clone was seen a few times. The chain couples TRBV5-6 to TRBJ1-1; 9 bases agree with TRBD1. Germline assignment: CDR1 SGHDT and CDR2 YYEEEE. The CDR3 covers 15 residues. The V gene end was trimmed by 0 bases and the J gene end by 0 bases; junction bases not matched to a gene: 0. This CDR3 is CASSLGDRVNTEAFF. In DNA, the CDR3 is TGTGCCAGCAGCTTGGGGGACAGGGTGAACACTGAAGCTTTCTTT.

This clone has just a few counts. The V call is TRBV4-2, the J call TRBJ2-5; D may be TRBD2 (6 bases). Trimming took off 1 base at V and 4 bases at J, with 13 bases between the two ends. Germline V gene sequence: CDR1 LGHNA, CDR2 YNFKEQ. The CDR3 length is 15 residues. CDR3 DNA sequence: TGTGCCAGCAGCCAAGGTGTGGGAGGAGGAGAGACCCAGTACTTC. This sequence encodes CASSQGVGGGETQYF.

This rearrangement joins TRBV18 to TRBJ2-7; a possible D gene is TRBD2 (6 bases). Germline V gene data show CDR1 as KGHSH and CDR2 as LQKENI. The CDR3 covers 15 residues. V gave up 2 bases and J gave up 6 bases, with 17 bases separating them. In nucleotides, the CDR3 is TGTGCCAGCTCACCAATTCCGGGGACTCCGCTCGAGCAGTACTTC. Residues: CASSPIPGTPLEQYF.

This clone was seen more than once but under ten times. The V call is TRBV4-2, the J call TRBJ1-4, with D unclear. The V end was cut by 0 bases, the J end by 4 bases, with 12 bases between. Germline CDR1 reads LGHNA; CDR2 reads YNFKEQ. This CDR3 is 16 amino acids long. The CDR3 coding sequence is TGTGCCAGCAGCCAAGAGGGCCCAGGACTTAATGAAAAACTGTTTTTT. Residues: CASSQEGPGLNEKLFF.

The chain recombines TRBV15 with TRBJ2-4; perhaps TRBD1 as D (5 bases). The germline CDR1 and CDR2 sequences are LNHNV and YYDKDF (reference sequence). V lost 3 bases and J lost 0, with 9 bases in between. The CDR3 is 15 amino acids. CDR3 loop: CATSRTDLAKNIQYF. The DNA of the CDR3 is TGTGCCACCAGCAGGACAGACCTAGCCAAAAACATTCAGTACTTC.